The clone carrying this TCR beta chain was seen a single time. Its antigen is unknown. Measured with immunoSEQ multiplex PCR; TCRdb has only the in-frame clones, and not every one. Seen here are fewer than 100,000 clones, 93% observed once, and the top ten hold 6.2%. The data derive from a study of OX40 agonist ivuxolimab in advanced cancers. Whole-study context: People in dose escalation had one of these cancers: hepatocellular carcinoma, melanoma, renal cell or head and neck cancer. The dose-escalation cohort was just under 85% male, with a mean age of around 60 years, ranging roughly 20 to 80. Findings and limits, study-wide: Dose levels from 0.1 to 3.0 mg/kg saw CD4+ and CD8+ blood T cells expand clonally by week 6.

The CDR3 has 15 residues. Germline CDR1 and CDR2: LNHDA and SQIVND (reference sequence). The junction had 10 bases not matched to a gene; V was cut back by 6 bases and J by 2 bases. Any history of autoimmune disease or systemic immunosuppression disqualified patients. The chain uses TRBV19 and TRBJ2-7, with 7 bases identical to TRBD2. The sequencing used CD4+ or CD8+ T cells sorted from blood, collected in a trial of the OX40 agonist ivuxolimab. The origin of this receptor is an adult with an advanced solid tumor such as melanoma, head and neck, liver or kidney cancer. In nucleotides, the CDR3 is TGTGCCAGTAGCGCCGGACTAGGGATCACCTACGAGCAGTACTTC. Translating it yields CASSAGLGITYEQYF. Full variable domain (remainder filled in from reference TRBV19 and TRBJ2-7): DGGITQSPKYLFRKEGQNVTLSCEQNLNHDAMYWYRQDPGQGLRLIYYSQIVNDFQKGDIAEGYSVSREKKESFPLTVTSAQKNPTAFYLCASSAGLGITYEQYFGPGTRLTVT.